This T cell receptor (beta chain) appears in the sequencing data of a study of blood T cell repertoires in COVID-19. Across the whole study: From the United States, Italy and Spain came samples of acute and convalescent COVID-19. In each case, the material was cDNA or gDNA derived from T cells, B-cell-depleted T cells, or PBMCs.

V shed 7 bases and J shed 3 bases, with 19 bases lying between them. Germline CDR1 and CDR2: MNHNY and SVGAGI (reference sequence). This CDR3 is built from 16 residues. Sequencing was performed with immunoSEQ multiplex PCR; in TCRdb, only in-frame clones are kept and a portion is missing. Counted here are more than 400,000 clones, 75% to 90% occurring once; the ten biggest clones make up 0.7%. Ages ranged from about 18 to 89 years, with residence in 24 US areas. Recovered participants had two consecutive negative NP/OP PCR tests, healthcare professional clearance, or symptom resolution. The source of this sequence is a woman in her late teens or twenties who had recovered from COVID-19. V usage is TRBV6-6 and J usage is TRBJ1-5, with D possibly being TRBD1 (6 bases). The material sequenced was PBMCs or T cells enriched from blood (not recorded which). Written as DNA, the CDR3 is TGTGCCAGCAAGGGGGGGGCGATCAGTAACAATCAGCCCCAGCATTTT. Encoded protein: CASKGGAISNNQPQHF.